These 21 T cell receptor beta chains came from one sample sequenced in a study of tumor and adjacent non-tumor tissue in lung cancer. RNA was extracted from bulk tissue without any cell sorting. A modified ARM-PCR protocol with three rounds of nested PCR amplified TCRbeta. Via MiXCR, TCRdb re-called the multiplex PCR reads, giving one row per CDR3 protein. Among tens of thousands of distinct CDR3 sequences listed, about three fifths were seen once. Sequencing was carried out using lung tumor tissue. The receptors derive from a man in his fifties or sixties with non-small cell lung cancer.

As for this clonotype: This CDR3 is missing its conserved last phenylalanine or tryptophan, likely due to a read error. It is unclear where the CDR3 begins or ends on the DNA, so no DNA is shown, and the CDR3 is as TCRdb lists it. This sequence joins TRBV28 and TRBJ1-2; TRBD1, as called in the table, went unchecked against the DNA. Germline V gene lookup returns CDR1 MDHEN and CDR2 SYDVKM. The CDR3 length equals 15 residues, ends included. The CDR3 region is CASSFSQGAFYVYIL.

As regards this clonotype: The junction and the germline gene differ at one end; a read error may be behind it. The V and J genes are TRBV7-9 and TRBJ1-4, with D perhaps matching TRBD1 (5 bases). Germline CDR1 reads SEHNR; CDR2 reads FQNEAQ (reference sequence). The CDR3 length is 15 residues. CDR3 residues: CAGSPARGTNEKLFF. In nucleotides, the CDR3 is TGTGCCGGCAGCCCGGCCCGGGGGACTAATGAAAAACTGTTTTTT.

Concerning this clonotype itself: The CDR3 does not end in the conserved phenylalanine or tryptophan, so this is likely a read error. The chain employs TRBV6-1 and TRBJ1-2, with 7 nucleotides matching TRBD1. This CDR3 spans 14 amino acids. Germline V CDR1 and CDR2: MNHNS, SASEGT. CDR3 sequence reads: CASSTRDSVRGYTY. The CDR3 DNA reads as TGTGCTAGCAGTACCCGGGACAGTGTGCGTGGCTACACCTAC.

This clonotype was observed a few times. The gene calls are TRBV5-1 and TRBJ1-1; perhaps TRBD1 as D (5 bases). The CDR3 has 13 amino acids. The germline V and J ends were trimmed by 3 bases and 8 bases, with 14 bases remaining between them. Looked up from germline, CDR1 is SGHRS and CDR2 is YFSETQ. The CDR3 DNA is TGCGCCAGCAGCTACCAACCGACAGCAGAAGCTTTCTTT. Its protein is CASSYQPTAEAFF.

This rearrangement joins TRBV10-3 to TRBJ2-1, with TRBD2 matching over 15 bases. This CDR3 contains 16 residues. Looked up from germline, CDR1 is ENHRY and CDR2 is SYGVKD. With 2 bases clipped from V and 6 bases from J, the junction kept 2 bases outside the gene matches. CDR3 in amino acids: CAISEGLAGGSNEQFF. The CDR3 bases are TGTGCCATCAGTGAGGGACTAGCGGGAGGGAGCAATGAGCAGTTCTTC.

This clonotype was seen many times. The rearrangement uses TRBV10-3 and TRBJ2-5; 12 bases are a match to TRBD1. Trimming took 5 bases from V and 5 from J; bases not matched to a gene: 6. There are 15 residues in the CDR3. Germline V lookup: CDR1 ENHRY, CDR2 SYGVKD. CDR3 protein: CAISRDRGREETQYF. The CDR3 coding sequence is TGTGCCATCAGTAGGGACAGGGGGCGCGAGGAGACCCAGTACTTC.

As to this clonotype: A much larger clone lies one base from this, so it may be a read error. This chain links TRBV6-5 with TRBJ1-2; the D gene is possibly TRBD1 (5 bases). With 2 bases removed from V and 6 bases from J, the gap between germline ends came to 16 bases. Germline V gives CDR1 MNHEY, CDR2 SVGAGI. The CDR3 length is 15 residues. The CDR3 spells CASSYGASGAHGYTF. CDR3 coding DNA: TGTGCCAGCAGTTACGGAGCCTCCGGGGCACATGGCTACACCTTC.

In its sample, this clonotype was seen many times. This sequence joins TRBV29-1 and TRBJ2-1; D unresolved. V lost 6 bases to trimming and J lost 4 bases, with 13 bases between them. The CDR3 spans 13 residues. In germline, CDR1 is SQVTM, CDR2 ANQGSEA. Written as DNA, the CDR3 is TGCAGCGTCCGGGCCCCCATTTACAATGAGCAGTTCTTC. This sequence encodes CSVRAPIYNEQFF.

Regarding this clonotype: At one end the junction does not follow the germline gene, possibly because of a read error. The chain has TRBV7-8 and TRBJ2-3, with 8 positions matching TRBD1. The CDR3 covers 14 residues. Germline CDR1 SGHVS, CDR2 FQNEAQ. The CDR3 loop reads CATSLETGEDTQYF. The CDR3 nucleotides are TGTGCCACCAGCTTAGAGACAGGGGAAGATACGCAGTACTTT.

This clonotype was detected many times. This chain connects TRBV29-1 to TRBJ1-2; D might be TRBD1 (6 bases). CDR1 is SQVTM, CDR2 ANQGSEA, per germline. CDR3 length equals 13 residues. V dropped 5 bases and J dropped 11 bases, with 21 bases sitting between them. CDR3 residues: CSVLRGAKGDYTF. DNA of the CDR3: TGCAGCGTTTTAAGAGGGGCAAAGGGGGATTACACCTTC.

Details on this clonotype: One end of the junction fails to match germline, which may point to a read error. The gene calls are TRBV4-1 and TRBJ1-5; D possibly corresponds to TRBD1 (5 bases). Germline V gene lookup returns CDR1 MGHRA and CDR2 YSYEKL. CDR3 length: 15 residues. CDR3 loop: CVSSRQSYSNQPQHF. The CDR3 DNA reads TGCGTCAGCAGCCGACAGAGTTATAGCAATCAGCCCCAGCATTTT.

Of note for this clonotype: With a much larger clone just one base away, this may be a read error. V usage is TRBV6-6 and J usage is TRBJ2-7; D remains unclear. V lost 3 bases to trimming and J lost 4 bases, with 10 bases between them. The CDR3 totals 13 residues. Germline V gene data show CDR1 as MNHNY and CDR2 as SVGAGI (reference sequence). The CDR3 bases are TGTGCCAGCAGTTATGCATGGTTGTACGAGCAGTACTTC. Its protein product is CASSYAWLYEQYF.

This clonotype was counted a single time. A single base separates this from a much larger clone, so it may be a read error. The genes are TRBV4-1 and TRBJ2-5, with D perhaps assigned TRBD1 or TRBD2 (5 bases each). Germline values: CDR1 MGHRA, CDR2 YSYEKL. The CDR3 runs 15 residues. The CDR3 coding sequence is TGCACCAGCAGCCAAGTAACAAGGGGCGGGGAGACCCAGTACTTC. As protein: CTSSQVTRGGETQYF.

As for this clonotype: At one of its ends the junction is not consistent with the germline gene, which may arise from a read error. The chain carries TRBV11-2 and TRBJ2-2; TRBD1 agrees at 8 bases. This CDR3 has 15 amino acids. Looked up from germline, CDR1 is SGHAT and CDR2 is FQNNGV. The CDR3 protein is CVSSGRGRDTGELFF. For the CDR3, the DNA is TGCGTCAGCAGCGGCAGGGGGCGGGACACCGGGGAGCTGTTTTTT. The full variable domain, completed using reference TRBV11-2 and TRBJ2-2, is EAGVAQSPRYKIIEKRQSVAFWCNPISGHATLYWYQQILGQGPKLLIQFQNNGVVDDSQLPKDRFSAERLKGVDSTLKIQPAKLEDSAVYLCVSSGRGRDTGELFFGEGSRLTVL.

This clonotype was seen many times. The chain joins TRBV6-5 to TRBJ1-1; the D is unclear. The CDR3 is 15 amino acids. Trimming removed 3 bases at V and 0 bases at J, with 11 bases between. The germline CDR1 and CDR2 sequences are MNHEY and SVGAGI. The CDR3 DNA reads TGTGCCAGCAGTTATAAAGGCAGGATGAACACTGAAGCTTTCTTT. Translation: CASSYKGRMNTEAFF.

A word on this clonotype: One junction end disagrees with the germline gene, perhaps due to a read error. The chain couples TRBV11-2 to TRBJ2-3; D possibly corresponds to TRBD2 (5 bases). Looked up from germline, CDR1 is SGHAT and CDR2 is FQNNGV. The CDR3 is 17 amino acids. CDR3 region: CASSIREGASSTHTQYF. The DNA of the CDR3 is TGTGCCAGCAGCATAAGAGAGGGAGCATCTAGCACACATACGCAGTATTTT. The full variable domain, completed using reference TRBV11-2 and TRBJ2-3, is EAGVAQSPRYKIIEKRQSVAFWCNPISGHATLYWYQQILGQGPKLLIQFQNNGVVDDSQLPKDRFSAERLKGVDSTLKIQPAKLEDSAVYLCASSIREGASSTHTQYFGPGTRLTVL.

This clonotype was detected once. Just one base apart from a much larger clone, this may be a read error. This rearrangement joins TRBV6-1 to TRBJ2-5; D remains ambiguous. The V and J ends lost 10 bases and 1 base respectively, with 16 bases between them. There are 14 residues in the CDR3. The germline gives CDR1 MNHNS, CDR2 SASEGT. The CDR3 coding sequence is TGTGCCACCATCTATCGACCCTTCCAAGAGACCCAGTACTTC. Residues: CATIYRPFQETQYF.

This clonotype qualifies as medium-sized. The rearrangement joins TRBV29-1 to TRBJ2-7; weak D call: TRBD1 (6 bases). The CDR3 consists of 13 residues. The germline V gene encodes CDR1 SQVTM and CDR2 ANQGSEA. V gave up 0 bases and J gave up 4 bases, with 10 bases separating them. Here the CDR3 reads CSVEEAQGYEQYF. The CDR3 nucleotides read TGCAGCGTTGAAGAGGCGCAGGGGTACGAGCAGTACTTC.

With respect to this clonotype: A much larger clone is a single base away; this may be a read error. The rearrangement joins TRBV4-1 to TRBJ2-6; no clear D. Deletions cut 4 bases from V and 5 bases from J, with 21 bases between. The CDR3 length is 18 residues. Germline V gives CDR1 MGHRA, CDR2 YSYEKL. As DNA, the CDR3 is TGCGCCAGCAGCCTCCGGTACAGTTTCTCTGGGAGGGCCAACGTCCTGACTTTC. It is translated as CASSLRYSFSGRANVLTF.

The rearrangement links TRBV21-1 to TRBJ2-7. TRBV21-1 is a pseudogene locus. The CDR3 has 14 residues. This CDR3 is CTSGKSASSYEQYF. For the CDR3, the DNA is TGTACCAGCGGCAAATCAGCCAGCTCCTACGAGCAGTATTTC.

Details on this clonotype: Since a much larger clone is just one base distant, this may be a read error. The chain links TRBV6-6 to TRBJ1-2; D possibly corresponds to TRBD1 (6 bases). V was shortened by 6 bases and J by 4 bases, with 21 bases between the two germline ends. The CDR3 totals 16 residues. Per the germline V gene, CDR1 is MNHNY and CDR2 is SVGAGI (reference sequence). The CDR3 sequence: CASRADRNHFGYGYTF. The DNA of the CDR3 is TGTGCCAGCAGGGCCGACAGGAACCATTTCGGCTATGGCTACACCTTC.